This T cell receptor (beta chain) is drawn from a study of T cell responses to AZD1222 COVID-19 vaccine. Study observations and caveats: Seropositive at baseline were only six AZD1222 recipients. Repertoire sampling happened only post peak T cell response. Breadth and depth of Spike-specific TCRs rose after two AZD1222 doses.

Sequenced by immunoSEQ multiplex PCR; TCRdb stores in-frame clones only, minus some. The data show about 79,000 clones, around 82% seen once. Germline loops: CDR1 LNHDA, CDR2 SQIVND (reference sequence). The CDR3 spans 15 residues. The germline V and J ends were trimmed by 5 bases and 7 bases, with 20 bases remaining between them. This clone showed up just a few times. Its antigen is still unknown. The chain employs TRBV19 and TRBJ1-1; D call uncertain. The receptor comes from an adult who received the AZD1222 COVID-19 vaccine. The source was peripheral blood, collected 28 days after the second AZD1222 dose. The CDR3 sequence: CASSPGAGIHGEAFF. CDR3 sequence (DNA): TGTGCCAGTAGTCCCGGTGCCGGGATCCATGGTGAAGCTTTCTTT.